These 5 T cell receptor beta chains came from one sample sequenced in a study of beta chain features in type 1 diabetes (dated by TCRdb to the late 2010s). The receptor library was made with the immunoSEQ multiplex PCR assay. The entire amount of isolated RNA was reverse transcribed using the High Capacity cDNA Reverse Transcription Kit, so the sequenced TCRB transcripts were expressed ones. TCRdb took this table from immuneACCESS and kept in-frame rearrangements with V and J called. Such tables lack part of the clones; where checked against another copy, unresolved V genes explain under half of the gap, and the rest is unexplained. The sample table lists about 370,000 clones, more than 13% of them with a count of one. The ten largest clones capture approximately 0.019% of the sample. The sequencing input was naive CD4+ T cells from blood. Reading the label with the study, this specimen's cell subset or site is: true naive CD4+ T cells. Every receptor here comes from a woman aged 18-30 years in good health.

The V call is TRBV29-1, the J call TRBJ2-3; D remains ambiguous. V lost 4 bases and J 5 bases, leaving 16 bases between the germline ends. The CDR3 is 14 amino acids. CDR1 is SQVTM, CDR2 ANQGSEA, per germline. CDR3 DNA sequence: TGCAGCGTTGCGTCGACCGTTGGGCAAGATACGCAGTATTTT. Translation: CSVASTVGQDTQYF.

There are a few counts of this clone. The V call is TRBV2, the J call TRBJ2-1; 8 nucleotides agree with TRBD2. The CDR3 consists of 17 residues. Losses at the gene ends were 5 bases for V and 6 bases for J; bases not matched to a gene: 15. The germline V gene encodes CDR1 SNHLY and CDR2 FYNNEI. The CDR3 bases are TGTGCCAGCAGTCCCCTTGGAGGACTAGCCTCCACCAATGAGCAGTTCTTC. As protein: CASSPLGGLASTNEQFF.

The chain joins TRBV18 to TRBJ1-4; TRBD1 matches 8 bases. The J segment lost 8 bases and the V segment lost 2 bases, leaving 7 bases of the junction unmatched. Germline V gene lookup returns CDR1 KGHSH and CDR2 LQKENI. The CDR3 has 15 amino acids. CDR3 amino acids: CASSPGQGRSEKLFF. The CDR3 nucleotides read TGTGCCAGCTCACCAGGACAGGGTCGGAGCGAAAAACTGTTTTTT.

V gene TRBV5-1 combines with J gene TRBJ1-5; 9 nucleotides line up with TRBD1. The CDR3 sequence is 15 residues long. Trimming took 0 bases from V and 7 from J; bases not matched to a gene: 5. CDR1 is SGHRS and CDR2 is YFSETQ in the germline V gene. The CDR3 here is CASSLGTGARQPQHF. Written as DNA, the CDR3 is TGCGCCAGCAGCTTGGGGACAGGGGCGCGGCAGCCCCAGCATTTT.

There are a few counts of this clone. The chain has TRBV7-2 and TRBJ2-3; 10 bases are shared with TRBD2. Unmatched junction bases numbered 8, after V lost 5 bases and J lost 6 bases. Germline V lookup: CDR1 SGHTA, CDR2 FQGNSA. There are 15 residues in the CDR3. This chain's CDR3 is CASSRPSGRGDTQYF. The CDR3 DNA follows: TGTGCCAGCAGCAGGCCTAGCGGGAGAGGGGATACGCAGTATTTT.